Each of the 6 T cell receptor beta chains below was sequenced from the same sample in a study of regulatory T cells in long-lasting Graves disease. TCR beta libraries were built with iRepertoire HTBI primers and Arm-PCR of CDR3 regions. TCRdb passed the multiplex PCR reads through MiXCR, listing each CDR3 protein once. The table has 550,000 or so distinct CDR3 sequences, approximately 12% seen once. The time point was: newly diagnosed GD, antithyroid drugs for less than 3 months. PBMC RNA served as the TCR library source. These data are also associated with another study on T cells in Graves' hyperthyroidism and ophthalmopathy.

The starting material was peripheral blood mononuclear cells (PBMCs), obtained at new diagnosis, from a patient treated with antithyroid drugs. These receptors came from a woman in her twenties or thirties with Graves disease.

This clonotype was observed a handful of times. The chain employs TRBV20-1 and TRBJ1-5, with TRBD1 as a possible D gene (6 bases). Trimming pared 7 bases from V and 4 bases from J, leaving 14 bases between. CDR3 length equals 13 residues. Looked up from germline, CDR1 is DFQATT and CDR2 is SNEGSKA (reference sequence). CDR3 coding DNA: TGCAGTGGAACAGGGAGCCTAAATCAGCCCCAGCATTTT. Residues: CSGTGSLNQPQHF.

This clonotype was seen at least ten times. The rearrangement joins TRBV27 to TRBJ1-1; D is ambiguous. V was cut by 1 base and J by 4 bases, with 13 bases left in between. Germline V gene lookup returns CDR1 MNHEY and CDR2 SMNVEV (reference sequence). The CDR3 sequence is 15 residues long. The DNA for the CDR3 is TGTGCCAGCAGTTTATACGACGGCGGACTCACTGAAGCTTTCTTT. This encodes CASSLYDGGLTEAFF.

This clonotype is a singleton in its sample. V usage is TRBV11-2 and J usage is TRBJ2-1, with 13 bases fitting TRBD2. After removal of 5 bases from V and 7 bases from J, the junction contained 8 bases not matched to a gene. The CDR3 runs 16 residues. Germline CDR1 and CDR2: SGHAT and FQNNGV. The CDR3 sequence: CASSTSLAGGVNEQFF. The CDR3, as DNA: TGTGCCAGCAGCACCTCACTAGCGGGAGGGGTAAATGAGCAGTTCTTC.

CDR3 amino acids: CASKSSVAGANVLTF. The CDR3 DNA reads TGTGCCAGCAAGTCCAGCGTGGCTGGGGCCAACGTCCTGACTTTC. The chain couples TRBV28 to TRBJ2-6; D is unclear. The germline V gene encodes CDR1 MDHEN and CDR2 SYDVKM. The CDR3 has 15 amino acids. The V end lost 7 bases, the J end lost 2 bases, and 12 bases lay between the germline ends. The whole variable domain, remainder taken from reference TRBV28 and TRBJ2-6, is DVKVTQSSRYLVKRTGEKVFLECVQDMDHENMFWYRQDPGLGLRLIYFSYDVKMKEKGDIPEGYSVSREKKERFSLILESASTNQTSMYLCASKSSVAGANVLTFGAGSRLTVL.

The table lists this clonotype with many counts. The CDR3 bases are TGTGCCTGGAGTGTGCCCCGCATCGAGCAGTACTTC. Residues: CAWSVPRIEQYF. The J gene is TRBJ2-7, the V gene TRBV30; unclear D gene. There are 12 residues in the CDR3. Germline assignment: CDR1 GTSNPN and CDR2 SVGIG (reference sequence). Trimming removed 0 bases at V and 6 bases at J, with 9 bases between.

The gene calls are TRBV3-1 and TRBJ1-1; D may be TRBD1 (6 bases). Germline-derived CDR1 and CDR2 are LGHDT and YNNKEL (reference sequence). This CDR3 contains 13 residues. The V and J ends lost 6 bases and 10 bases respectively, with 18 bases between them. In nucleotides, the CDR3 is TGTGCCAGCAGTCTTCGGGCCTCAGGGGTAGCTTTCTTT. It translates to CASSLRASGVAFF.